This T cell receptor (beta chain) was captured in a study of CD8 T cells in Susac syndrome. The germline CDR1 and CDR2 sequences are SNHLY and FYNNEI. CDR3 length: 14 residues. The ends lost 6 bases at V and 11 bases at J; junction bases unmatched: 11. Random hexamers primed reverse transcription of about 0.45 to 1 ug RNA. TCRdb re-called the immunoSEQ multiplex PCR reads with MiXCR, one entry per CDR3 protein. The sample holds 200,000 or so distinct CDR3 sequences; 80% to 95% are singletons and the top ten take about 0.12%. Sequences were obtained from CD8+ T cells from PBMCs. This sequence originates from a human donor with multiple sclerosis. The chain is built from TRBV2 and TRBJ1-5; 9 nucleotides match TRBD1. CDR3 sequence reads: CASSRTGADGAQHF. CDR3 DNA sequence: TGTGCCAGCAGCCGGACAGGGGCGGACGGGGCCCAGCATTTT.